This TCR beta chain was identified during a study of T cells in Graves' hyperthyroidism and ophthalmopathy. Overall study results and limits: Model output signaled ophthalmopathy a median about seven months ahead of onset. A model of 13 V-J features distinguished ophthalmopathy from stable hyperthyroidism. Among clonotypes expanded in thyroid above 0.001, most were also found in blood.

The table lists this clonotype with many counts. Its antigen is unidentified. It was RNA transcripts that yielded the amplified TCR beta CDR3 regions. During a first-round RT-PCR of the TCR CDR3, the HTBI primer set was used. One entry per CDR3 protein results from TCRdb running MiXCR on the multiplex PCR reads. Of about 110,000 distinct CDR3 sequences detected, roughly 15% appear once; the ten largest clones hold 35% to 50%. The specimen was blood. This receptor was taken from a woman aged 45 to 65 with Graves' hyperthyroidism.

The CDR3: CSARETGTVLSGELFF. The DNA of the CDR3 is TGCAGTGCTAGAGAGACTGGGACAGTCCTAAGCGGGGAGCTGTTTTTT. The chain uses TRBV20-1 and TRBJ2-2; TRBD1 matches at 7 bases. The V and J ends lost 0 bases and 7 bases, in that order; junction bases with no gene match: 11. Germline values: CDR1 DFQATT, CDR2 SNEGSKA (reference sequence). The CDR3 extends over 16 amino acids.